This TCR beta chain was found in a study of shared clonotypes between healthy human individuals. Study findings and constraints: Memory subsets had estimated richness that was generally smaller than that of naive subsets.

Germline V gene lookup returns CDR1 LNHDA and CDR2 SQIVND (reference sequence). V lost 3 bases and J 5 bases, leaving 6 bases between the germline ends. CDR3 length equals 12 residues. CD45RO negativity and positive selection for CCR7 defined naive CD8 cells, a population that excluded terminally differentiated effector memory CD45RA+ cells. Method: immunoSEQ multiplex PCR; TCRdb's copy keeps in-frame clones and lacks some. The sample yields hundreds of thousands of clones, roughly 96% seen once. Note on this clone: Its antigen remains unknown.

What was sequenced was naive CD8+ T cells sorted from blood. The origin of this receptor is a woman in her twenties or thirties in good health. The J gene is TRBJ2-3, the V gene TRBV19; D not certain. The CDR3: CASSMWGDTQYF. The CDR3 coding sequence is TGTGCCAGTAGTATGTGGGGAGATACGCAGTATTTT.